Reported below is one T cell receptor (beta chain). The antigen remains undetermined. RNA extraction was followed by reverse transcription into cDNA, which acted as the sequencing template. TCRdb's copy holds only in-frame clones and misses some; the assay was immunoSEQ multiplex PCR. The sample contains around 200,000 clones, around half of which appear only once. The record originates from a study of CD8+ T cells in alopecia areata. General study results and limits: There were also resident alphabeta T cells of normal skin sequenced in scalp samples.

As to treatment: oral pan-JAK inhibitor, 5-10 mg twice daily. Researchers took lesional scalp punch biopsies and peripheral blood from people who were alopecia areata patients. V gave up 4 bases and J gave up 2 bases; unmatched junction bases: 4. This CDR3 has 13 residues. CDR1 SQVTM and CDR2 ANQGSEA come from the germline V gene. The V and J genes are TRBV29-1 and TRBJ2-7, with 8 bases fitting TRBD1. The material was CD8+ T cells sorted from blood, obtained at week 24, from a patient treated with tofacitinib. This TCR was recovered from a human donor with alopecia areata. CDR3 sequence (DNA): TGCAGCGTTGGGGCGGGACAGGCCTACGAGCAGTACTTC. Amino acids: CSVGAGQAYEQYF.